Below are 26 T cell receptor beta chains sequenced from a single sample in a study of blood T cell repertoires in COVID-19. Assay: immunoSEQ multiplex PCR; the TCRdb copy retains only in-frame clones and omits some. Seen here are fewer than 150,000 clones, 75% to 90% observed once, and the top ten hold about 18%. Sequencing input: PBMCs or T cells enriched from blood (not recorded which). The receptors were sampled from a man aged 25 to 40 who had recovered from COVID-19.

This clone was recorded a few times. J is TRBJ2-3 and V is TRBV19; TRBD1 aligns across 8 bases. Losses at the gene ends were 4 bases for V and 2 bases for J; bases not matched to a gene: 5. Looked up from germline, CDR1 is LNHDA and CDR2 is SQIVND (reference sequence). The CDR3 consists of 15 residues. This CDR3 reads CASSKGQGATDTQYF. The CDR3 DNA sequence: TGTGCCAGTAGTAAAGGACAGGGCGCCACAGATACGCAGTATTTT.

V and J are TRBV18 and TRBJ1-1; D is uncertain. The CDR3 is 13 residues long. Trimming removed 5 bases at V and 1 base at J, with 8 bases between. CDR1 KGHSH and CDR2 LQKENI come from the germline V gene. The CDR3 loop reads CASSSGGNTEAFF. DNA of the CDR3: TGTGCCAGCTCATCTGGCGGGAACACTGAAGCTTTCTTT. The variable domain in full, with the rest retrieved from reference TRBV18 and TRBJ1-1, is NAGVMQNPRHLVRRRGQEARLRCSPMKGHSHVYWYRQLPEEGLKFMVYLQKENIIDESGMPKERFSAEFPKEGPSILRIQQVVRGDSAAYFCASSSGGNTEAFFGQGTRLTVV.

V is TRBV5-1 and J is TRBJ1-1; TRBD1 matches at 7 bases. The CDR3 extends over 13 amino acids. With 4 bases clipped from V and 3 bases from J, the junction kept 3 bases outside the gene matches. CDR1 SGHRS and CDR2 YFSETQ come from the germline V gene. The CDR3 coding sequence is TGCGCCAGCAGCCCAGACAGGGACACTGAAGCTTTCTTT. Protein: CASSPDRDTEAFF.

V and J are TRBV18 and TRBJ1-2; TRBD1 matches at 10 bases. CDR1 is KGHSH, CDR2 LQKENI, per germline. The J segment lost 4 bases and the V segment lost 6 bases, leaving 14 bases of the junction unmatched. The CDR3 length is 17 residues. CDR3 in amino acids: CASSPQGDRGNGYGYTF. The CDR3 bases are TGTGCCAGCTCCCCGCAGGGGGACAGGGGTAACGGCTATGGCTACACCTTC. Full variable domain (missing parts from reference TRBV18 and TRBJ1-2): NAGVMQNPRHLVRRRGQEARLRCSPMKGHSHVYWYRQLPEEGLKFMVYLQKENIIDESGMPKERFSAEFPKEGPSILRIQQVVRGDSAAYFCASSPQGDRGNGYGYTFGSGTRLTVV.

This chain connects TRBV27 to TRBJ2-5, with TRBD2 identical over 10 bases. Germline V gene data show CDR1 as MNHEY and CDR2 as SMNVEV (reference sequence). V gave up 2 bases and J gave up 4 bases; unmatched junction bases: 7. This CDR3 comprises 16 residues. This CDR3 is CASSLAAGGPLETQYF. CDR3 nucleotides: TGTGCCAGCAGTTTAGCAGCGGGGGGGCCGTTAGAGACCCAGTACTTC.

The rearrangement uses TRBV30 and TRBJ2-1; D is undetermined. The germline gives CDR1 GTSNPN, CDR2 SVGIG (reference sequence). The CDR3 totals 14 residues. Trimming cost V 0 bases and J 4 bases, with 10 bases left between them. The CDR3 nucleotides are TGTGCCTGGAGTGTACGCCTAGGATACAATGAGCAGTTCTTC. It specifies CAWSVRLGYNEQFF.

This rearrangement joins TRBV18 to TRBJ1-3; D unclear. Per germline, CDR1 KGHSH and CDR2 LQKENI. Trimming shortened V by 0 bases and J by 2 bases, and 8 bases separated the two germline ends. CDR3 size: 15 residues. In DNA form, the CDR3 reads TGTGCCAGCTCACCACCCGGACTTGCTGGAAACACCATATATTTT. Its translation is CASSPPGLAGNTIYF.

V and J are TRBV2 and TRBJ2-3, with 9 positions matching TRBD2. Trimming cost V 8 bases and J 5 bases; bases outside gene matches: 11. Germline-derived CDR1 and CDR2 are SNHLY and FYNNEI. The CDR3 is 15 amino acids. In nucleotides, the CDR3 is TGTGCCAGCCGGCTAGCGGGAAGAGTAGGAGATACGCAGTATTTT. Its protein is CASRLAGRVGDTQYF.

This clone was found once. V and J are TRBV5-4 and TRBJ1-1; no clear D. V lost 2 bases to trimming and J lost 11 bases, with 13 bases between them. The CDR3 has 12 residues. CDR1 and CDR2 (germline): SGHNT, YYREEE (reference sequence). The CDR3 is CASSFSGGNAFF. CDR3 coding DNA: TGTGCCAGCAGCTTTTCGGGCGGGAATGCTTTCTTT.

This chain uses TRBV5-1 with TRBJ2-5, with 9 bases matching TRBD1. Germline assignment: CDR1 SGHRS and CDR2 YFSETQ. This CDR3 contains 15 residues. Germline trimming cut 4 bases from V and 3 bases from J; bases unmatched to any gene: 7. The CDR3 region is CASSPGQGRKETQYF. The CDR3, as DNA: TGCGCCAGCAGCCCGGGACAGGGAAGAAAAGAGACCCAGTACTTC.

J is TRBJ1-3 and V is TRBV2; D gene ambiguous. CDR3 length equals 13 residues. Trimming left V 7 bases short and J 2 bases short, with 9 bases between. Germline loops: CDR1 SNHLY, CDR2 FYNNEI. The CDR3 sequence: CASNPGTGNTIYF. DNA of the CDR3: TGTGCCAGCAACCCCGGGACTGGAAACACCATATATTTT.

This clone was recorded a few times. In nucleotides, the CDR3 is TGTGCCAGCGGCCCCTCGCGGGTTGTCAATTCACCCCTCCACTTT. As protein: CASGPSRVVNSPLHF. V is TRBV6-5 and J is TRBJ1-6; D gene uncertain. Deletions cut 8 bases from V and 7 bases from J, with 18 bases between. The CDR3 covers 15 residues. The V gene's germline CDR1 is MNHEY and CDR2 SVGAGI.

This rearrangement joins TRBV30 to TRBJ2-1, with TRBD1 identical over 12 bases. Germline CDR1 and CDR2: GTSNPN and SVGIG (reference sequence). The CDR3 has 19 residues. J was trimmed by 2 bases and V by 0 bases; bases with no gene match: 11. The CDR3 nucleotides are TGTGCCTGGAGTGTAAGGGGACAGGGGGCTAATTTGGCCTACAATGAGCAGTTCTTC. This translates into CAWSVRGQGANLAYNEQFF.

The chain uses TRBV11-2 and TRBJ2-5; TRBD2 matches 8 bases. V lost 8 bases, J lost 4 bases, and 0 bases stayed unmatched. Germline loops: CDR1 SGHAT, CDR2 FQNNGV. The CDR3 contains 11 residues. The CDR3 region is CASREGETQYF. The CDR3 DNA follows: TGTGCCAGCCGGGAGGGAGAGACCCAGTACTTC.

This chain joins TRBV6-5 and TRBJ1-2, with 7 bases fitting TRBD1. The V gene end was trimmed by 5 bases and the J gene end by 4 bases; junction bases not matched to a gene: 10. The CDR3 contains 15 residues. The germline CDR1 and CDR2 sequences are MNHEY and SVGAGI. CDR3 protein: CASSPRPGTVYGYTF. Written as DNA, the CDR3 is TGTGCCAGCAGTCCGCGACCGGGGACAGTCTATGGCTACACCTTC.

The rearrangement uses TRBV5-4 and TRBJ1-4, with 9 bases that match TRBD1. The CDR3 has 14 amino acids. Germline V CDR1 and CDR2: SGHNT, YYREEE (reference sequence). Trimming removed 4 bases from V and 7 bases from J; junction bases left unmatched: 5. CDR3 DNA: TGTGCCAGCAGCCGGACAGGGGAGGGTGAAAAACTGTTTTTT. Residues: CASSRTGEGEKLFF.

The rearrangement joins TRBV6-1 to TRBJ1-2, with 8 positions matching TRBD1. There are 17 residues in the CDR3. The V gene's germline CDR1 is MNHNS and CDR2 SASEGT. The J segment lost 1 base and the V segment lost 4 bases, leaving 11 bases of the junction unmatched. CDR3 residues: CASSGPGQAPFNYGYTF. In nucleotides, the CDR3 is TGTGCCAGCAGTGGACCGGGACAGGCCCCTTTTAACTATGGCTACACCTTC.

J is TRBJ2-3 and V is TRBV5-6; D might be TRBD1 (6 bases). CDR1 and CDR2 from the germline V gene are SGHDT and YYEEEE. V was clipped by 0 bases and J by 0 bases, with 11 bases between them. The length of the CDR3 is 16 residues. The CDR3: CASSLVGGASTDTQYF. The CDR3 DNA sequence: TGTGCCAGCAGCTTGGTTGGGGGCGCAAGCACAGATACGCAGTATTTT.

The genes are TRBV7-9 and TRBJ2-7; D possibly corresponds to TRBD2 (5 bases). V dropped 6 bases and J dropped 9 bases, with 18 bases sitting between them. The CDR3 is made up of 13 amino acids. Germline lookup yields CDR1 SEHNR and CDR2 FQNEAQ (reference sequence). In nucleotides, the CDR3 is TGTGCCAGCAGTCCAGATGAACGGACTCCGCAGTACGTC. Translating it yields CASSPDERTPQYV.

The CDR3 DNA reads as TGTGCCAGCAGTGAAGCGGGACAGCCTGCTAACTATGGCTACACCTTC. Protein sequence: CASSEAGQPANYGYTF. J is TRBJ1-2 and V is TRBV6-1, with 7 nucleotides matching TRBD1. V lost 0 bases to trimming and J lost 0 bases; unmatched junction nucleotides: 4. CDR1 is MNHNS, CDR2 SASEGT, per germline. The CDR3 loop spans 16 amino acids.

The chain links TRBV12-3 or TRBV12-4 to TRBJ1-1, with 7 bases aligning to TRBD1. This CDR3 comprises 12 residues. After removal of 3 bases from V and 7 bases from J, the junction contained 2 bases not matched to a gene. The CDR3 DNA follows: TGTGCCAGCAGTTTCCGACAGGGTGAAGCTTTCTTT. Translation gives CASSFRQGEAFF.

This sequence joins TRBV9 and TRBJ2-3; no firm D call. Germline lookup yields CDR1 SGDLS and CDR2 YYNGEE. The CDR3 length is 13 residues. Between the trimmed V and J ends, which lost 4 bases and 4 bases, there was a span of 10 bases. CDR3 nucleotide sequence: TGTGCCAGCAGCACCCACCGGGCAGATACGCAGTATTTT. Protein product: CASSTHRADTQYF.

The V and J genes are TRBV5-1 and TRBJ2-5; the match to TRBD1 covers 8 bases. V shed 4 bases and J 5 bases; nucleotides not matched to a gene: 10. In germline, CDR1 is SGHRS, CDR2 YFSETQ. The length of the CDR3 is 15 residues. The CDR3 region is CASSVGETGEETQYF. CDR3 DNA: TGCGCCAGCAGCGTTGGCGAGACAGGGGAGGAGACCCAGTACTTC.

The V and J genes are TRBV3-1 (or the pseudogene TRBV3-2) and TRBJ2-1, with D maybe TRBD2 (6 bases). Between the trimmed V and J ends, which lost 3 bases and 2 bases, there was a span of 14 bases. The CDR3 spans 16 residues. Per germline, CDR1 LGHDT and CDR2 YNNKEL (reference sequence). In DNA form, the CDR3 reads TGTGCCAGCAGCCACCTAACTAGCAGGACCTACAATGAGCAGTTCTTC. Protein product: CASSHLTSRTYNEQFF.

This clone was observed once. The chain recombines TRBV19 with TRBJ1-1, with 8 bases identical to TRBD1. Germline CDR1 LNHDA, CDR2 SQIVND (reference sequence). V trimming: 2 bases; J trimming: 5 bases; junction bases outside the gene matches: 10. The CDR3 consists of 16 residues. The CDR3 sequence is CASSIPQGAARTEAFF. The CDR3, as DNA: TGTGCCAGTAGTATACCGCAGGGGGCGGCGAGAACTGAAGCTTTCTTT.

The V gene is TRBV25-1, the J gene TRBJ1-3, with D maybe TRBD1 (6 bases). The CDR3 has 15 amino acids. The ends were cut back, 4 bases at V and 0 bases at J, with 10 bases in the middle. Germline V gene lookup returns CDR1 MGHDK and CDR2 SYGVNS. In DNA, the CDR3 is TGTGCCAGCAGTGGGACAGTTTACTCTGGAAACACCATATATTTT. Translated: CASSGTVYSGNTIYF.